This T cell receptor (beta chain) was retrieved from a study of Graves' ophthalmopathy and Graves' hyperthyroidism. Study-wide points: In blood, most expanded thyroid clonotypes above 0.001 frequency were also detected.

The germline gives CDR1 MNHNS, CDR2 SASEGT. This CDR3 contains 15 residues. Trimming took 6 bases from V and 9 from J, leaving 21 bases between them. Many counts were recorded for this clonotype. Antigen unknown. Using RNA transcripts, the TCR beta CDR3 regions were amplified. The library came from an HTBI-primed first-round RT-PCR and a second-round multiplex PCR. TCRdb processed the multiplex PCR reads anew with MiXCR; each CDR3 protein has one entry. The sample has some 360,000 distinct CDR3 sequences, roughly 15% seen once; the top ten hold roughly 2.3%. This sequence joins TRBV6-1 and TRBJ1-5; D ambiguous. This TCR derives from an adult woman with stable Graves' hyperthyroidism. Sequenced material: peripheral blood. The CDR3 nucleotides are TGTGCCAGCAGCCGCCTAGGACCGAAAAAAGGGCCCCAGCATTTT. Translated, it gives CASSRLGPKKGPQHF.